This T cell receptor beta chain was found in a study of cytomegalovirus exposure and HLA in healthy donors. The germline V gene has CDR1 SGHRS and CDR2 YFSETQ. J gave up 0 bases and V 4 bases, and 9 bases lay outside the gene matches. CDR3 length: 17 amino acids. About this clone itself: The antigen is undetermined.

Study conclusions and caveats: Indistinguishable V segments such as TRBV6-2 and TRBV6-3 were excluded. The authors confirmed in vitro that a few CMV-associated chains were specific for CMV antigens. In an earlier analysis, in 620 or so donors, most V segments appeared productive either ~87% or ~30% of the time. With later analysis, a missense DCLRE1C variant became linked to TCR beta V- and J-gene trimming.

PCR amplification relied on 60 Vbeta primers (plus 13 Jbeta primers). TCRdb's table, derived via immunoSEQ multiplex PCR, lists solely in-frame clones and lacks some. This table has 150,000 to 180,000 clones, approximately 72% appearing once. The receptor's source is a man between 18 and 29 years old in good health and CMV-seronegative. The sequencing input was PBMCs. The chain recombines TRBV5-1 with TRBJ1-5; 8 nucleotides agree with TRBD1. The CDR3 reads CASSVGTGVYSNQPQHF. CDR3 nucleotide sequence: TGCGCCAGCAGCGTCGGGACAGGAGTCTATAGCAATCAGCCCCAGCATTTT.